A single sample is the source of the 24 T cell receptor beta chains below, sequenced in a study of CD8 T cells in Susac syndrome. The RNA input was roughly 0.5 to 1 ug, and it was reverse transcribed with random hexamers. TCRdb processed the immunoSEQ multiplex PCR reads anew with MiXCR; each CDR3 protein has one entry. The sample shows 140,000 to 150,000 distinct CDR3 sequences, nearly 97% of them seen only once. Sequencing was done on a sample of CD4+ T cells from PBMCs. All receptors come from a human donor with Susac syndrome.

This clonotype appeared a single time. This chain uses TRBV7-2 with TRBJ2-3, with D unresolved. The CDR3 loop spans 18 amino acids. V was cut by 0 bases and J by 0 bases, with 16 bases left in between. CDR1 is SGHTA and CDR2 is FQGNSA in the germline V gene. In DNA, the CDR3 is TGTGCCAGCAGCTTAGCGCAGTCGGTGGGTAGCAGCACAGATACGCAGTATTTT. It codes for CASSLAQSVGSSTDTQYF.

J is TRBJ2-1 and V is TRBV20-1; perhaps TRBD2 as D (5 bases). This CDR3 region has 10 residues. Germline CDR1 and CDR2: DFQATT and SNEGSKA (reference sequence). Trimming took 5 bases from V and 10 from J, leaving 9 bases between them. As DNA, the CDR3 is TGCAGTGCTGGGAGTAGGGAGCAGTTCTTC. Translation gives CSAGSREQFF.

This clonotype has only one observation. The chain employs TRBV24-1 and TRBJ2-1; D might be TRBD1 or TRBD2, each matching 6 bases. The length of the CDR3 is 17 residues. Germline CDR1 reads KGHDR; CDR2 reads SFDVKD. Trimming stripped 4 bases from V and 7 bases from J, with 22 bases between. The CDR3 DNA sequence: TGTGCCACCAGTGACCGGGACTGGGGGCCTAACTGGAATGAGCAGTTCTTC. It yields the protein CATSDRDWGPNWNEQFF.

This sequence joins TRBV7-9 and TRBJ1-6; D remains ambiguous. CDR1 is SEHNR and CDR2 is FQNEAQ in the germline V gene (reference sequence). The V and J ends lost 1 base and 10 bases respectively, with 8 bases between them. This CDR3 comprises 13 residues. DNA for the CDR3: TGTGCCAGCAGCTTAGGGCAGGCGTCACCCCTCCACTTT. Its translation is CASSLGQASPLHF.

This rearrangement joins TRBV24-1 to TRBJ1-1; TRBD1 agrees at 7 bases. Looked up from germline, CDR1 is KGHDR and CDR2 is SFDVKD. Trimming at V came to 5 bases and at J to 4 bases, leaving 6 bases not matched to a gene. The length of the CDR3 is 14 residues. CDR3 coding DNA: TGTGCCACCAGTGGACAGGGTGGTTCCACTGAAGCTTTCTTT. Protein sequence: CATSGQGGSTEAFF.

This chain links TRBV12-3 or TRBV12-4 with TRBJ2-1, with TRBD2 as a possible D gene (6 bases). Trimming shortened V by 6 bases and J by 4 bases, and 13 bases separated the two germline ends. The CDR3 is made up of 14 amino acids. Here the CDR3 DNA reads TGTGCCAGCAGCCCGGGAGAAGGGTACAATGAGCAGTTCTTC. Its protein is CASSPGEGYNEQFF.

The gene calls are TRBV18 and TRBJ2-7; D is ambiguous. In germline, CDR1 is KGHSH, CDR2 LQKENI. The V and J ends lost 5 bases and 5 bases respectively, with 16 bases between them. This CDR3 region has 14 residues. This CDR3 reads CASSVLAEANEQYF. The DNA of the CDR3 is TGTGCCAGCTCAGTATTGGCGGAAGCTAACGAGCAGTACTTC.

The chain is built from TRBV7-8 and TRBJ1-2; D is possibly TRBD1 (5 bases). Trimming removed 1 base at V and 3 bases at J, with 9 bases between. The length of the CDR3 is 14 residues. CDR1 SGHVS and CDR2 FQNEAQ come from the germline V gene. CDR3 region: CASSLDQGDYGYTF. CDR3 nucleotides: TGTGCCAGCAGCTTAGACCAGGGAGACTATGGCTACACCTTC.

The chain combines TRBV11-2 with TRBJ2-5; maybe TRBD2 (7 bases). CDR3 length: 17 amino acids. The germline V gene has CDR1 SGHAT and CDR2 FQNNGV. Trimming removed 5 bases at V and 3 bases at J, with 22 bases between. CDR3 sequence: CASSRRRGGAAKETQYF. As DNA, the CDR3 is TGTGCCAGCAGCCGCAGAAGGGGGGGGGCCGCCAAAGAGACCCAGTACTTC.

V and J are TRBV7-3 and TRBJ2-1, with D tentatively TRBD1 or TRBD2 (5 bases each). Germline V gene sequence: CDR1 SGHTA, CDR2 FQGTGA. Trimming shortened V by 5 bases and J by 3 bases, and 14 bases separated the two germline ends. The CDR3 loop spans 15 amino acids. CDR3 DNA: TGTGCCAGCAGCGTCACCGGGACCATCTACAATGAGCAGTTCTTC. It translates to CASSVTGTIYNEQFF.

This chain joins TRBV24-1 and TRBJ1-2; 9 bases are shared with TRBD1. From germline, CDR1 is KGHDR and CDR2 SFDVKD. Trimming cost V 10 bases and J 8 bases; bases outside gene matches: 10. The length of the CDR3 is 13 residues. The CDR3 bases are TGTGCCACTAGCCGGGACAGGGAGACCGGCTACACCTTC. Protein product: CATSRDRETGYTF.

This clonotype was found a few times. The chain couples TRBV29-1 to TRBJ2-3, with D maybe TRBD1 (5 bases). Germline-derived CDR1 and CDR2 are SQVTM and ANQGSEA. V was cut by 5 bases and J by 6 bases, with 21 bases left in between. This CDR3 spans 15 amino acids. CDR3 bases: TGCAGCGTTATACCGGTCAACAGGAGTCCGGATACGCAGTATTTT. Amino acids: CSVIPVNRSPDTQYF.

The chain couples TRBV25-1 to TRBJ1-5; tentative D call: TRBD1 (5 bases). The CDR3 sequence is 14 residues long. Trimming pared 2 bases from V and 5 bases from J, leaving 10 bases between. Germline lookup yields CDR1 MGHDK and CDR2 SYGVNS. The CDR3 loop reads CASSETGVDQPQHF. In DNA, the CDR3 is TGTGCCAGCAGTGAAACGGGGGTGGATCAGCCCCAGCATTTT. The variable domain in full, with the rest retrieved from reference TRBV25-1 and TRBJ1-5, is EADIYQTPRYLVIGTGKKITLECSQTMGHDKMYWYQQDPGMELHLIHYSYGVNSTEKGDLSSESTVSRIRTEHFPLTLESARPSHTSQYLCASSETGVDQPQHFGDGTRLSIL.

The CDR3 spells CASSQALKGGGGETQYF. The CDR3, as DNA: TGTGCCAGCAGCCAAGCCCTCAAAGGCGGGGGTGGGGAGACCCAGTACTTC. V gene TRBV4-2 combines with J gene TRBJ2-5; 7 nucleotides match TRBD2. CDR3 size: 17 residues. V was pared by 1 base and J by 5 bases, with 13 bases of the junction left unmatched. Germline V gene lookup returns CDR1 LGHNA and CDR2 YNFKEQ.

The chain couples TRBV11-2 to TRBJ1-4, with D possibly TRBD1 on 6 matching bases. CDR3 length: 14 residues. The V gene's germline CDR1 is SGHAT and CDR2 FQNNGV. The V end lost 5 bases, the J end lost 10 bases, and 17 bases lay between the germline ends. The CDR3 nucleotides read TGTGCCAGCAGCCCTCCGGGACAACTCTTAAAACTGTTTTTT. Amino acid sequence: CASSPPGQLLKLFF.

The rearrangement joins TRBV4-1 to TRBJ2-1; TRBD2 aligns across 12 bases. CDR1 is MGHRA and CDR2 is YSYEKL in the germline V gene. The CDR3 is made up of 19 amino acids. Germline trimming cut 0 bases from V and 1 base from J; bases unmatched to any gene: 7. The CDR3 DNA sequence: TGCGCCAGCAGCCAAGAGAAGAGGACTAGCGGGACGTCCTACAATGAGCAGTTCTTC. This sequence encodes CASSQEKRTSGTSYNEQFF.

Here the CDR3 reads CASSYSGRRTEAFF. The CDR3 DNA follows: TGTGCCAGCAGTTATAGCGGGCGCAGGACTGAAGCTTTCTTT. The chain recombines TRBV6-2 or TRBV6-3 with TRBJ1-1, with D unclear. Germline V gene sequence: CDR1 MNHEY, CDR2 SVGEGT. The CDR3 extends over 14 amino acids. The V gene lost 3 bases and the J gene lost 5 bases, with 13 bases spanning the gap.

The chain links TRBV21-1 to TRBJ1-2; the D segment call TRBD1 is taken from the table without a DNA check. TRBV21-1 is annotated as a pseudogene. The CDR3 extends over 14 amino acids. The CDR3 DNA reads TGTGCCAGCAGCATGGACAGGGGTAACTATGGCTACACCTTC. Amino acids: CASSMDRGNYGYTF.

The rearrangement uses TRBV20-1 and TRBJ2-3, with unresolved D. CDR3 length equals 14 residues. The V gene lost 3 bases and the J gene lost 2 bases, with 12 bases spanning the gap. CDR1 and CDR2 from the germline V gene are DFQATT and SNEGSKA (reference sequence). CDR3 sequence reads: CSASSQAYTDTQYF. CDR3 DNA sequence: TGCAGTGCTAGCAGTCAGGCTTACACAGATACGCAGTATTTT.

The rearrangement joins TRBV29-1 to TRBJ2-5, with TRBD2 matching 7 bases. V lost 0 bases, J lost 10 bases, and 23 bases stayed unmatched. The CDR3 sequence is 18 residues long. CDR1 is SQVTM and CDR2 is ANQGSEA in the germline V gene. The CDR3 protein is CSVEDGWPGLLGGKNQYF. CDR3 sequence (DNA): TGCAGCGTTGAAGACGGTTGGCCGGGCCTCCTGGGGGGGAAAAACCAGTACTTC.

This clonotype has a single count. The V gene is TRBV4-1, the J gene TRBJ1-2, with D perhaps matching TRBD1 (6 bases). This CDR3 comprises 13 residues. Deletions cut 8 bases from V and 3 bases from J, with 13 bases between. CDR1 and CDR2 from the germline V gene are MGHRA and YSYEKL. CDR3 in amino acids: CASRPGDHYGYTF. In DNA form, the CDR3 reads TGCGCCAGCCGGCCAGGGGACCACTATGGCTACACCTTC.

This sequence joins TRBV25-1 and TRBJ2-5; 11 nucleotides agree with TRBD2. The CDR3 spans 15 residues. The V and J ends lost 7 bases and 3 bases, in that order; junction bases with no gene match: 7. Germline-derived CDR1 and CDR2 are MGHDK and SYGVNS. CDR3 DNA: TGTGCCAGCAAGGGACTAGCGGAACCCAAAGAGACCCAGTACTTC. Amino acids: CASKGLAEPKETQYF.

The CDR3 region is CASSLGANTDTQYF. CDR3 DNA: TGTGCCAGCAGTTTGGGAGCCAACACAGATACGCAGTATTTT. The chain recombines TRBV12-3 or TRBV12-4 with TRBJ2-3; weak D call: TRBD2 (5 bases). CDR3 length: 14 residues. Trimming left V 3 bases short and J 2 bases short, with 9 bases between.

The V gene is TRBV9, the J gene TRBJ1-5, with D possibly being TRBD1 (5 bases). V gave up 4 bases and J gave up 3 bases, with 14 bases separating them. In germline, CDR1 is SGDLS, CDR2 YYNGEE. This CDR3 has 15 amino acids. The CDR3 sequence is CASSRPGLINQPQHF. The CDR3 DNA sequence: TGTGCCAGCAGCAGGCCGGGACTGATCAATCAGCCCCAGCATTTT.